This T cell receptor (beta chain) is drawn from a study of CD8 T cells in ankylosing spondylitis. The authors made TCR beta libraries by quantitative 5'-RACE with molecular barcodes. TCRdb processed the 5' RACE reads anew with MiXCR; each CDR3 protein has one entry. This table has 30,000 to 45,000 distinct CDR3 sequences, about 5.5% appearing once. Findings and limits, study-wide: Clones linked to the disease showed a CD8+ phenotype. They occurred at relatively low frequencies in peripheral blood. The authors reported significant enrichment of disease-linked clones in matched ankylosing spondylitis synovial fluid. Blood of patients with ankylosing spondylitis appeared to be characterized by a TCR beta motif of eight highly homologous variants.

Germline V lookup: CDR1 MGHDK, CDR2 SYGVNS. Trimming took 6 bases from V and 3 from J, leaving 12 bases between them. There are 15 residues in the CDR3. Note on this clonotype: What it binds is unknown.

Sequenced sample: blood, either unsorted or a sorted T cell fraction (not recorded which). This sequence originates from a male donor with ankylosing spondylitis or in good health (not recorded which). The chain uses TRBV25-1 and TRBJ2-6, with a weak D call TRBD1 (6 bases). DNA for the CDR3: TGTGCCAGCAGCTCAAACAGGGATGGGGCCAACGTCCTGACTTTC. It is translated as CASSSNRDGANVLTF.